A few counts support the clone carrying this T cell receptor beta chain. This specimen belongs to a study of sequential checkpoint blockade in melanoma. Study-level background: Patients were randomized 1:1 to nivolumab-then-ipilimumab or ipilimumab-then-nivolumab first-line.

The treatment: randomized to nivolumab then ipilimumab (arm A) or the reverse (arm B). DNA-damaging chemotherapy had not been given to any patient beforehand. From thawed PBMCs, live CD3+CD8+ cells negative for CD19 and CD56 were sorted. Some clones are missing from TCRdb's copy, which holds only in-frame ones; the method was immunoSEQ multiplex PCR. The data show 15,000 to 20,000 clones, under 60% seen once. The trim removed 3 bases at V and 4 bases at J, leaving 2 bases unmatched. Germline V gene sequence: CDR1 SGHRS, CDR2 YFSETQ. CDR3 length equals 14 residues. The origin of this receptor is a human donor with melanoma. V and J are TRBV5-1 and TRBJ2-7; TRBD2 aligns across 12 bases. The sequencing here drew on CD8+ T cells sorted from blood (inferred from file names), taken from a patient given nivolumab and ipilimumab in sequence. The CDR3: CASSWTSGVYEQYF. The CDR3 DNA reads as TGCGCCAGCAGCTGGACTAGCGGGGTTTACGAGCAGTACTTC.